This T cell receptor beta chain is from a study of blood T cells in healthy people across ages (dated by TCRdb to about 2015). Background for the entire study: Template switching captured roughly one uniquely barcoded TCR beta cDNA molecule per two T cells in model experiments. To avoid experimental bias, donors of different ages were distributed randomly across sequencing lanes. The donors were split into four age groups: young (average around 15 years), middle-aged (39), aged (more than 60) and long-lived (under 85). The study analyzed two additional independent replicas of 1 million unique cDNA reads from the same blood draw for two donors, one aged 18 to 30 and one aged 80 or older. The study measured age-related changes in TCR beta repertoire diversity using deep sequencing normalized with unique cDNA molecular identifiers. The full study reports these points: The CMV infection status of donors was not known, potentially confounding age-related changes in expanded clonotypes. Compared with the aged group, the long-lived group had more naive CD4+ T cells, fewer expanded clones and increased TCR diversity, a pattern suggesting age selection. Observed TCR beta diversity per million T cells fell roughly linearly with age, and a significant reduction was already apparent by age around 40. The percentage of naive T cells measured by flow cytometry correlated strongly with observed TCR beta diversity. Since profiling was done on bulk unsorted PBMCs, naive and antigen-experienced compartments could not be conclusively compared. Estimates of total diversity from one million sequenced T cells were regarded as lower bounds and underestimates.

Based on the germline V gene (reference sequence), the CDR1 and CDR2 sequences are SEHNR and FQNEAQ. V sheds 6 bases and J sheds 1 base, leaving 16 bases between their ends. The CDR3 measures 15 amino acids from cysteine to phenylalanine. Here the CDR3 DNA is all that survives: 45 bases in frame from base 1. In regard to this clonotype: Its antigen is currently not known. Base quality data are lacking; no much larger clone is found one base away.

The donors were 40 or so Caucasian individuals from Russia, aged roughly 6 to 90 years, who were systemically healthy. Approximately 9.3 milliliters of peripheral blood were collected from each donor into EDTA-treated Vacutainer tubes. Ficoll-Paque density-gradient centrifugation was used to isolate PBMCs, with at least 6 million per sample. Total RNA, at least 5 micrograms per sample, was extracted from PBMCs with Trizol reagent. The percentages of naive CD45RAhigh/CD27high T cells were determined by flow cytometry on a PBMC aliquot from every donor. Library method: 5' RACE. The sample was run on an Illumina HiSeq 2500. The second PCR ran for about 7 to 11 cycles and used a J-beta primer mix along with a sample-barcoded 5' primer. Each TCR beta cDNA molecule received a unique molecular identifier from a template-switch 5' adaptor carrying 12 random nucleotides. Each sample yielded at least 2.5 million CDR3-containing paired-end reads. All of the RNA was converted into first-strand cDNA using the Mint cDNA synthesis kit, with a TRBC-specific oligonucleotide serving as the primer. After uracil-DNA glycosylase treatment, a first 18-cycle PCR used universal primers M1SS and BC2_uni_R on all cDNA. In the original analysis: For normalization, 1 million high-quality reads, each with a distinct molecular identifier, were randomly selected from each sample. Reads with shared molecular identifiers were discarded instead of being binned into consensus sequences. MiTCR, with a Q25 quality threshold and the strictest error-elimination algorithm, was used for CDR3 identification, clonotype clustering and error correction. A nonparametric unseen species model using Euler transformation provided a lower-bound estimate of total TCR beta diversity. TCRdb applied fastp at Q25 and MiXCR to the public reads, then kept only in-frame beta chains. Every entry covers one CDR3 protein and lists the most common genes and DNA from its rows. TCRdb's processing, not the authors', yielded these V and J calls. Here the sample has about 680,000 distinct CDR3 sequences; approximately 50% occur a single time. 30% to 40% of the sample lies in the top ten.

The V and J genes are TRBV7-9 and TRBJ2-7, and TRBD1 may be the D gene, going by 5 matching bases. This TCR came from a woman aged 60-75 years in good health. Sample: blood. The CDR3 protein: CASSWAGLGSYEQYF. The bases are TGTGCCAGCAGTTGGGCAGGGTTAGGTTCCTACGAGCAGTACTTC. Where the CDR3 stops, the reference TRBV7-9 and TRBJ2-7 genes take over; the full variable domain is DTGVSQNPRHKITKRGQNVTFRCDPISEHNRLYWYRQTLGQGPEFLTYFQNEAQLEKSRLLSDRFSAERPKGSFSTLEIQRTEQGDSAMYLCASSWAGLGSYEQYFGPGTRLTVT.